This TCR beta chain stems from a study of OX40 agonist ivuxolimab in advanced cancers. About the research overall: Each dose-escalation patient presented with hepatocellular carcinoma, melanoma, renal cell or head and neck cancer. Findings and caveats of the study: The CD4+ and CD8+ T cells in the blood had expanded clonally by week 6 at 0.1 to 3.0 mg/kg. Researchers report that CD8+ T cells had, on average, more expanded clones than CD4+. Low normalized T-cell clonal expansion also characterized some of the nonresponders.

Assay: immunoSEQ multiplex PCR; the TCRdb copy retains only in-frame clones and omits some. This sample carries roughly 80,000 clones, more than 90% of them seen once, and the ten largest clones take around 0.69%. The CDR3 totals 19 residues. Germline V gene lookup returns CDR1 LNHDA and CDR2 SQIVND (reference sequence). Concerning this clone: Its antigen remains unknown. One end of the junction is discordant with germline, which a read error may explain.

Sequencing was performed on CD4+ or CD8+ T cells sorted from blood, taken in a trial of the OX40 agonist ivuxolimab. The chain links TRBV19 to TRBJ2-5; TRBD2 agrees at 8 bases. This clonotype was obtained from an adult with an advanced solid tumor such as melanoma, head and neck, liver or kidney cancer. The DNA for the CDR3 is TGTGCCAGTAGTGTAGACCCCGGGATTTCCAGCGGGAGAATAGAGACCCAGTACTTC. This codes for CASSVDPGISSGRIETQYF.